This entry concerns a single T cell receptor beta chain. Its antigen is still unknown. No much larger clonotype is one base removed from it; base qualities were not supplied. Full-length TCR variable regions were amplified by 5' RACE PCR with constant-region reverse primers, and semi-nested PCR with Nested Universal Primer A was subsequently performed. The ReliaPrep RNA Cell Miniprep System was used to extract total RNA, which was then reverse transcribed into 5'RACE-ready cDNA with the SMARTer RACE 5'/3' Kit. Full-length TCR alpha and beta libraries were barcoded with multiplex adaptors and sequenced on an Illumina MiSeq. Concerning the study's data processing: For each of nine subset-tissue groups, sequencing data from the five patients were pooled, and the groups were then compared using unsupervised clustering of TCR gene usage. The Morisita-Horn index, with shared sequences weighted by their contribution to each repertoire, was used to calculate repertoire similarity. TCRdb itself trimmed the public reads at Q25 with fastp, ran MiXCR and retained productive beta chains. Rows matching on CDR3 protein sequence are summarized as one entry with the most common DNA and genes. The V and J calls were determined by TCRdb, not by the authors. The sample has 50,000 to 75,000 distinct CDR3 sequences on record, under 25% of them singletons. Of the sample, 2.9% falls within the top ten clones.

As encoded in the germline V gene (reference sequence), CDR1 is SEHNR while CDR2 is FQNEAQ. The CDR3 has 17 amino acids, counting the end cysteine and phenylalanine. CDR3 DNA only is kept here, 51 bases in frame from base 1. Trimming removed 5 bases from V and 8 bases from J; the gene matches leave 15 bases unexplained. Memory CD4+ T cells were isolated as CD4+CD45RO+CD25- cells. Tregs, naive and memory CD4+ T cells from tumor, blood and ipsilateral draining lymph nodes of 4 or 5 breast cancer patients underwent full-length TCR alpha and beta sequencing. Tumor tissue and lymph nodes obtained from ipsilateral axillary dissection were perfused with PBS, minced and then digested with collagenase I and hyaluronidase. Ficoll density gradient centrifugation was used to isolate mononuclear cells from either lymph nodes or around 50 ml of peripheral blood. Sorted cell populations were confirmed by FACS to exceed 90% purity.

This sample was included in a study (dated by TCRdb to between 2015 and 2016). Regarding the study in general: The study examined whether tumor-infiltrating Tregs in breast cancer are drawn from blood Tregs or arise in situ by conversion from other CD4+ T cell subsets.

On the study overall, not on this receptor specifically: The TCR alpha and beta sequences of tumor-infiltrating Tregs showed the greatest overlap with tumor naive CD4+ T cells, followed by blood naive CD4+ T cells. The larger-cohort validation was restricted to a single TCR beta V-J rearrangement rather than whole repertoires. Tumor memory CD4+ T cell TCR gene usage was found to cluster with blood and lymph node memory CD4+ cells and with lymph node naive CD4+ cells.

The sequence is built from TRBV7-9 and TRBJ2-3, with 11 central nucleotides matching TRBD1. The TCR comes from a female donor with breast cancer. Sequenced: memory CD4+ T cells sorted from a lymph node. The cell subset or site label of this sample denotes: memory CD4+ T cells, CD4+CD45RO+CD25-. The sequence in DNA is TGTGCCAGCAGCAAAGGATTAGGACAGGGGGCGCGGGGTACGCAGTATTTT. Its product reads: CASSKGLGQGARGTQYF. Joined to the reference TRBV7-9 and TRBJ2-3 proteins, this CDR3 gives the full variable domain: DTGVSQNPRHKITKRGQNVTFRCDPISEHNRLYWYRQTLGQGPEFLTYFQNEAQLEKSRLLSDRFSAERPKGSFSTLEIQRTEQGDSAMYLCASSKGLGQGARGTQYFGPGTRLTVL.